This record covers a single T cell receptor (beta chain). The authors' processing: Estimates of nucleated cell counts were drawn from the amplification of reference gene primers. The protocol was immunoSEQ multiplex PCR, while the TCRdb copy is restricted to in-frame clones and leaves out a portion. V, J and clone size are those of that table, while D and trimming were read from the DNA. The sample consists of roughly 400,000 clones, approximately 87% of them appearing once. The record originates from a study of blood T cell repertoires in COVID-19. Overall study: In each case, the material was cDNA or gDNA derived from T cells, B-cell-depleted T cells, or PBMCs.

This CDR3 contains 15 residues. Germline values: CDR1 MNHEY, CDR2 SMNVEV (reference sequence). V lost 0 bases and J 4 bases, leaving 12 bases between the germline ends. Source material: peripheral blood. The J gene is TRBJ1-1, the V gene TRBV27; maybe TRBD1 (5 bases). The clonotype was recovered from an older woman with COVID-19, enrolled during active disease. Here the CDR3 DNA reads TGTGCCAGCAGTTTATCGGTGGGGGGAGGCACTGAAGCTTTCTTT. Amino acids: CASSLSVGGGTEAFF.